The TCR beta chain under discussion was sequenced for a study of CD8 T cells in Susac syndrome. V was trimmed by 3 bases and J by 8 bases, leaving 10 bases between them. This CDR3 comprises 12 residues. CDR1 is SGHDN, CDR2 FVKESK, per germline. Random hexamers served to reverse transcribe roughly 0.45 to 1 ug RNA. TCRdb analysed the immunoSEQ multiplex PCR reads with MiXCR anew, one entry per CDR3 protein. Among about 190,000 distinct CDR3 sequences listed, approximately 95% were seen once. V is TRBV14 and J is TRBJ1-2; D is uncertain. The TCR sequence derives from a human donor with Susac syndrome. The sequencing sample was made of CD8+ T cells from PBMCs. CDR3 sequence: CASSHDAGGYTF. CDR3 bases: TGTGCCAGCAGCCATGACGCGGGAGGCTACACCTTC. Full variable domain (rest looked up from reference TRBV14 and TRBJ1-2): EAGVTQFPSHSVIEKGQTVTLRCDPISGHDNLYWYRRVMGKEIKFLLHFVKESKQDESGMPNNRFLAERTGGTYSTLKVQPAELEDSGVYFCASSHDAGGYTFGSGTRLTVV.